This T cell receptor beta chain was recovered during a study of a mutant IDH1 vaccine in newly diagnosed glioma. Study background: Eight vaccinations went to patients in weeks 1, 3, 5, 7, 11, 15, 19, 23.

For this clone: Its antigen is as yet unknown.

The repertoire was sequenced with immunoSEQ multiplex PCR; TCRdb's copy has only in-frame clones and lacks some. The table shows approximately 57,000 clones, with around 82% occurring only once. The germline gives CDR1 MNHEY, CDR2 SMNVEV (reference sequence). This CDR3 has 16 amino acids. Trimming cost V 4 bases and J 2 bases; bases outside gene matches: 6. Time point defined: week 5, during vaccination. A 20-mer mutant IDH1 peptide at 300 ug was injected subcutaneously with topical imiquimod. Donor tumors were new WHO grade 3 or 4 IDH1-mutant, ATRX-lost astrocytomas. This sample comprised PBMCs, obtained from a glioma patient whose treatment included an IDH1 peptide vaccine. J is TRBJ1-5 and V is TRBV27, with 9 bases lining up with TRBD1. The sequence derives from a woman between 18 and 29 years old with glioma. Some clones in this sample may be carry-over from other donors' samples. This CDR3 is CASSSPGQGGNQPQHF. CDR3 nucleotides: TGTGCCAGCAGTTCCCCGGGACAGGGCGGCAATCAGCCCCAGCATTTT.